This T cell receptor (beta chain) was recovered during a study of T cells after posttransplantation cyclophosphamide. Regarding the study as a whole: Tissue-infiltrating T cells from skin or gut overlapped little with blood T cells. Recipient CMV seropositivity and CMV reactivation strongly tracked TRB clonality. Donor CD8+ memory clones often dominated recipient blood repertoires at later times.

Clones were read by immunoSEQ multiplex PCR, and TCRdb kept only the in-frame ones, dropping some. The repertoire consists of tens of thousands of clones, none detected only once. Busulfan-fludarabine conditioning, marrow transplant, and cyclophosphamide on days +3 and +4 were administered. There are many counts of this clone. What it binds is not known. The sequence was obtained from a male patient under 35 who received an allogeneic stem cell transplant from a related donor, was CMV-positive, and had no GVHD. Some of the T cells may derive from the graft donor. The specimen was PBMCs, collected after allogeneic stem cell transplant with posttransplant cyclophosphamide.

Written as DNA, the CDR3 is TGCGCCAGCAGCCAAGTCAATCTAGTTTCCACAGATACGCAGTATTTT. Translated, it gives CASSQVNLVSTDTQYF. The V gene is TRBV4-1, the J gene TRBJ2-3; D gene unclear. Trimming cost V 1 base and J 2 bases, with 13 bases left between them. The CDR3 consists of 16 residues. The germline V gene has CDR1 MGHRA and CDR2 YSYEKL.